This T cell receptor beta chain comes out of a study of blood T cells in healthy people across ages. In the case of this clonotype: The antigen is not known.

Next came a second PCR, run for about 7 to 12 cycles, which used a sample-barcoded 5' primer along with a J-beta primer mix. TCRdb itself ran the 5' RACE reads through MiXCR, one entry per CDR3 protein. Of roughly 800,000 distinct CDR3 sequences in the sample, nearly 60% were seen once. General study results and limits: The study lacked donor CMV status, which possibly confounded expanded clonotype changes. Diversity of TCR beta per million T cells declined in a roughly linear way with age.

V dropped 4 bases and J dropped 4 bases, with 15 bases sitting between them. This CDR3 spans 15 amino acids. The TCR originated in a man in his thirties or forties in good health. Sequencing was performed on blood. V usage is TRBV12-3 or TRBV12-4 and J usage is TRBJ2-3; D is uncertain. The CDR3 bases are TGTGCCAGCAGTTCCCCCCTGGTCTCCGCAGATACGCAGTATTTT. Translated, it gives CASSSPLVSADTQYF.